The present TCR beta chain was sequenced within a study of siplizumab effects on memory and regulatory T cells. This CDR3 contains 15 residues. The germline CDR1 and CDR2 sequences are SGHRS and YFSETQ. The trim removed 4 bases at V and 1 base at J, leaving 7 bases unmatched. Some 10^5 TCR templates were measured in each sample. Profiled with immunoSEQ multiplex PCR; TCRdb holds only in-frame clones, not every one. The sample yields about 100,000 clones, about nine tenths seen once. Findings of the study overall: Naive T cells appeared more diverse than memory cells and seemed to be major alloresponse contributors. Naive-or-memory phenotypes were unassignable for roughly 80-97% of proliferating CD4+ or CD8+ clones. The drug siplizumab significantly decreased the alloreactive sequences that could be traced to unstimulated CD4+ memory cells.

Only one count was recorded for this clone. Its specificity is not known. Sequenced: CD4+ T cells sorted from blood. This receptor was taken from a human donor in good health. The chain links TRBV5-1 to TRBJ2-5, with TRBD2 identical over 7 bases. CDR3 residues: CASSPGTTFQETQYF. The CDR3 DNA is TGCGCCAGCAGCCCCGGGACTACCTTCCAAGAGACCCAGTACTTC.